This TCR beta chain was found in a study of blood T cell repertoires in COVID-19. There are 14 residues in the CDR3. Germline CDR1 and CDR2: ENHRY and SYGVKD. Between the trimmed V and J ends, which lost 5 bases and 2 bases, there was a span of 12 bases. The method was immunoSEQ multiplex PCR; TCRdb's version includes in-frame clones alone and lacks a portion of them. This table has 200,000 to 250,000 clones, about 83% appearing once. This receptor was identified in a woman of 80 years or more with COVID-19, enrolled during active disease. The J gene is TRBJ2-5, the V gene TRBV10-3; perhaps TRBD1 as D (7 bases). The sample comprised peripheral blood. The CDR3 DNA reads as TGTGCCATCAGTCAGGGGGGCAGTCAAGAGACCCAGTACTTC. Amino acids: CAISQGGSQETQYF.